These 4 T cell receptor beta chains originate from one sample sequenced in a study of shared clonotypes between healthy human individuals. This table comes from immunoSEQ multiplex PCR, and its TCRdb copy is limited to in-frame clones, with some not included. The data contain some 1.1 million clones, around 77% of them singletons. Source material: memory CD4+ T cells from PBMCs. Documented subset: CD45RA-negative fraction. The receptors come from a man aged 18 to 29 in good health. Some clones in this sample may be carry-over from other donors' samples.

Comment on this clone: This CDR3 is also generated by other DNA sequences in the sample. J is TRBJ1-5 and V is TRBV7-9, with 11 bases identical to TRBD1. Trimming cost V 5 bases and J 5 bases; bases outside gene matches: 2. The germline V gene has CDR1 SEHNR and CDR2 FQNEAQ (reference sequence). CDR3 length: 14 amino acids. The chain's CDR3 is CASSPGQGDQPQHF. The CDR3 DNA reads as TGTGCCAGCAGCCCGGGACAGGGGGATCAGCCCCAGCATTTT.

This clone was detected once. The chain joins TRBV7-9 to TRBJ2-7; 9 bases line up with TRBD2. V was pared by 5 bases and J by 7 bases, with 9 bases of the junction left unmatched. Germline V gene sequence: CDR1 SEHNR, CDR2 FQNEAQ (reference sequence). The CDR3 loop spans 14 amino acids. The CDR3, as DNA: TGTGCCAGCAGCCCAAGCGGGAGGATAGGTGAGCAGTACTTC. Amino acids: CASSPSGRIGEQYF.

The chain has TRBV28 and TRBJ2-2, with D possibly TRBD2 on 5 matching bases. Germline CDR1 MDHEN, CDR2 SYDVKM. V lost 8 bases and J lost 3, with 13 bases in between. This CDR3 comprises 14 residues. The CDR3 bases are TGTGCCAGCCGGGGAAGCGGTGACACCGGGGAGCTGTTTTTT. Residues: CASRGSGDTGELFF.

V gene TRBV5-6 combines with J gene TRBJ2-5; D unclear. The J call may be in error: the DNA end matches TRBJ2-7 better. CDR1 and CDR2 from the germline V gene are SGHDT and YYEEEE. The CDR3 has 12 residues. The CDR3 coding sequence is TGTGCCAGCAGCGGGATTTCCTACGAGCAGTACTTC. It encodes CASSGISYEQYF.